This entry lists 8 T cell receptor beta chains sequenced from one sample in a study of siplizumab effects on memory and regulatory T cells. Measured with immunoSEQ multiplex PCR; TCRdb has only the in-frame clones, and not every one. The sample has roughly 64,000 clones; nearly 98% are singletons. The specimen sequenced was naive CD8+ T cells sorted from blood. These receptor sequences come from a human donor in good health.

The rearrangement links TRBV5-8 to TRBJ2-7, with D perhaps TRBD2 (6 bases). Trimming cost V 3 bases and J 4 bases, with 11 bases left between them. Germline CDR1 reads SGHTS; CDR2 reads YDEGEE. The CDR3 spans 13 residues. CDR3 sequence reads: CASSWRDFYEQYF. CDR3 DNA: TGTGCCAGCAGCTGGCGGGACTTTTACGAGCAGTACTTC.

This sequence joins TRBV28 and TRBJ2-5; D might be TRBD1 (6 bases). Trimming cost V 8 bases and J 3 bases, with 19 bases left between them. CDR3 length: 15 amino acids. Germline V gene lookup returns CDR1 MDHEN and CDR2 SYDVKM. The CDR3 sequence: CASLLQGSLEETQYF. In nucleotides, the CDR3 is TGTGCCAGCCTCCTACAGGGTTCTCTGGAAGAGACCCAGTACTTC.

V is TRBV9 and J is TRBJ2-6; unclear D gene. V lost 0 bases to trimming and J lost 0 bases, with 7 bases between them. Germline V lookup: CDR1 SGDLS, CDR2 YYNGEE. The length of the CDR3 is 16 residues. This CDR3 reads CASSVGLGSGANVLTF. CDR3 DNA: TGTGCCAGCAGCGTAGGACTGGGCTCTGGGGCCAACGTCCTGACTTTC.

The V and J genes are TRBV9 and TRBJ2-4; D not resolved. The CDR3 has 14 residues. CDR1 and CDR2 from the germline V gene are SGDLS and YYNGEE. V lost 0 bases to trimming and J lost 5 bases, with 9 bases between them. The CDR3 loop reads CASSVAQAENIQYF. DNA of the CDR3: TGTGCCAGCAGCGTAGCTCAGGCAGAAAACATTCAGTACTTC.

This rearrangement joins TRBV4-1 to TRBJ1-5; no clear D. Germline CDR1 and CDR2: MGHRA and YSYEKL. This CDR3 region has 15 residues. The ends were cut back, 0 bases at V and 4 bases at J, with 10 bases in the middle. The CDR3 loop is CASSQDKSGNQPQHF. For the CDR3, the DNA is TGCGCCAGCAGCCAAGATAAGTCAGGTAATCAGCCCCAGCATTTT.

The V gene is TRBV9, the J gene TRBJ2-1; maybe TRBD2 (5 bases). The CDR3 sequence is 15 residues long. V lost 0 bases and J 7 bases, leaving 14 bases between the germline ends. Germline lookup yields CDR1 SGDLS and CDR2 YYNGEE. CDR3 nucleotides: TGTGCCAGCAGCGTAGCTACGGGGTTAGGGAATGAGCAGTTCTTC. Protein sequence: CASSVATGLGNEQFF.

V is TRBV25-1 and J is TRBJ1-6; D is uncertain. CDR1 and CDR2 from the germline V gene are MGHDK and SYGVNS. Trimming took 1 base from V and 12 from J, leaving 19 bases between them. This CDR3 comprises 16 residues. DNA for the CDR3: TGTGCCAGCAGTGAATCGGTGGGCGCCCCTTACCGACCCCTCCACTTT. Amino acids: CASSESVGAPYRPLHF.

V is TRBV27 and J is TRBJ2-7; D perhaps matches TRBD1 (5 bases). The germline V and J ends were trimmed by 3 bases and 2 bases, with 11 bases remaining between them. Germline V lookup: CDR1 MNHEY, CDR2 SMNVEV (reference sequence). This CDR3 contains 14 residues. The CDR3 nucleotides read TGTGCCAGCAGTTTTGGAGACAGTACCTACGAGCAGTACTTC. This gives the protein CASSFGDSTYEQYF.